Following are 24 T cell receptor beta chains from one sample sequenced in a study of Graves' ophthalmopathy and Graves' hyperthyroidism. Investigators amplified TCR beta CDR3 regions from RNA transcripts. First-round RT-PCR employed HTBI primers, with a second-round multiplex PCR after it. One entry per CDR3 protein results from TCRdb running MiXCR on the multiplex PCR reads. The sample records 650,000 to 900,000 distinct CDR3 sequences, around 40% being singletons. Sequenced sample: peripheral blood. These receptors all come from an adult man with Graves' ophthalmopathy.

This clonotype was recorded many times. This rearrangement joins TRBV20-1 to TRBJ1-1; TRBD1 is a possible D gene (6 bases). V was trimmed by 6 bases and J by 3 bases, leaving 14 bases between them. Germline V lookup: CDR1 DFQATT, CDR2 SNEGSKA (reference sequence). This CDR3 has 13 residues. For the CDR3, the DNA is TGCAGTGCCCCGGTGGGGGCTGACACTGAAGCTTTCTTT. This codes for CSAPVGADTEAFF.

This clonotype was recorded many times. The J gene is TRBJ1-6, the V gene TRBV10-3, with TRBD1 matching over 7 bases. Losses at the gene ends were 0 bases for V and 10 bases for J; bases not matched to a gene: 6. Germline CDR1 and CDR2: ENHRY and SYGVKD. This CDR3 spans 15 amino acids. The CDR3 DNA sequence: TGTGCCATCAGTGAGTCGGACAGGTTGGGATCACCCCTCCACTTT. Amino acids: CAISESDRLGSPLHF.

The V call is TRBV2, the J call TRBJ1-2, with TRBD1 as a possible D gene (6 bases). In germline, CDR1 is SNHLY, CDR2 FYNNEI. V was shortened by 1 base and J by 0 bases, with 12 bases between the two germline ends. This CDR3 region has 16 residues. The CDR3 reads CASSEEGELSNYGYTF. The CDR3 DNA sequence: TGTGCCAGCAGTGAAGAGGGGGAACTATCTAACTATGGCTACACCTTC. The full variable domain, with the rest looked up from reference TRBV2 and TRBJ1-2, is EPEVTQTPSHQVTQMGQEVILRCVPISNHLYFYWYRQILGQKVEFLVSFYNNEISEKSEIFDDQFSVERPDGSNFTLKIRSTKLEDSAMYFCASSEEGELSNYGYTFGSGTRLTVV.

The table lists this clonotype with many counts. The chain is built from TRBV7-9 and TRBJ2-5; 8 bases align to TRBD2. In germline, CDR1 is SEHNR, CDR2 FQNEAQ (reference sequence). The trim removed 8 bases at V and 0 bases at J, leaving 11 bases unmatched. This CDR3 spans 16 amino acids. CDR3 bases: TGTGCCAGCGATGGAAGCGGGAGCCGAAACCAAGAGACCCAGTACTTC. Its translation: CASDGSGSRNQETQYF. Full variable domain (rest looked up from reference TRBV7-9 and TRBJ2-5): DTGVSQNPRHKITKRGQNVTFRCDPISEHNRLYWYRQTLGQGPEFLTYFQNEAQLEKSRLLSDRFSAERPKGSFSTLEIQRTEQGDSAMYLCASDGSGSRNQETQYFGPGTRLLVL.

This clonotype has a handful of counts. This sequence joins TRBV19 and TRBJ1-5; no reliable D call. The CDR3 consists of 12 residues. With 6 bases removed from V and 5 bases from J, the gap between germline ends came to 8 bases. Looked up from germline, CDR1 is LNHDA and CDR2 is SQIVND (reference sequence). The CDR3 loop reads CASSSDYQPQHF. CDR3 coding DNA: TGTGCCAGTAGCAGCGATTATCAGCCCCAGCATTTT.

This clonotype turned up a few times. V and J are TRBV6-5 and TRBJ1-6; no firm D call. From germline, CDR1 is MNHEY and CDR2 SVGAGI. V was shortened by 2 bases and J by 5 bases, with 13 bases between the two germline ends. The CDR3 sequence is 16 residues long. The CDR3 sequence is CASSYIYGRNNSPLHF. CDR3 in DNA: TGTGCCAGCAGTTACATCTACGGACGGAATAATTCACCCCTCCACTTT.

This clonotype was observed a handful of times. The chain uses TRBV9 and TRBJ2-7, with TRBD1 matching 11 bases. Germline V gene sequence: CDR1 SGDLS, CDR2 YYNGEE. V gave up 3 bases and J gave up 5 bases; unmatched junction bases: 10. The CDR3 totals 16 residues. The CDR3 coding sequence is TGTGCCAGCAGCGCCTTCCGGGGACAGGGGGGCGACGAGCAGTACTTC. Amino acid sequence: CASSAFRGQGGDEQYF.

This clonotype was counted only a few times. V is TRBV7-2 and J is TRBJ2-5, with 10 positions matching TRBD1. After removal of 4 bases from V and 3 bases from J, the junction contained 5 bases not matched to a gene. The CDR3 is 15 amino acids. In germline, CDR1 is SGHTA, CDR2 FQGNSA. Here the CDR3 reads CASSWRGTGEETQYF. The CDR3 bases are TGTGCCAGCAGCTGGAGGGGGACAGGGGAAGAGACCCAGTACTTC.

The rearrangement joins TRBV19 to TRBJ2-2, with 8 bases fitting TRBD1. Germline V lookup: CDR1 LNHDA, CDR2 SQIVND (reference sequence). This CDR3 spans 16 amino acids. Trimming took 6 bases from V and 3 from J; bases not matched to a gene: 9. The CDR3: CASSRLQGDDTGELFF. CDR3 sequence (DNA): TGTGCCAGTAGCAGACTACAGGGGGACGACACCGGGGAGCTGTTTTTT.

Comments on this clonotype: The junction departs from the called germline gene at one end, perhaps through a read error. The chain couples TRBV6-6 to TRBJ2-7; tentatively, D is TRBD2 (5 bases). Germline lookup yields CDR1 MNHNY and CDR2 SVGAGI (reference sequence). This CDR3 has 13 residues. In DNA, the CDR3 is TGTGCCAGCAGTTACACGGGGTCGTACGGGCAGTACTTC. Translation: CASSYTGSYGQYF.

In the case of this clonotype: This sequence may be a read error, since a much larger clone differs from it by one base. V is TRBV7-9 and J is TRBJ2-7; D is ambiguous. V gave up 8 bases and J gave up 0 bases, with 17 bases separating them. Germline V gene lookup returns CDR1 SEHNR and CDR2 FQNEAQ (reference sequence). The CDR3 spans 15 residues. The CDR3 sequence: CASGSIVGRSYEQYF. CDR3 DNA sequence: TGTGCCAGCGGCTCGATCGTGGGTCGCTCCTACGAGCAGTACTTC.

Note on this clonotype: Because the CDR3's place on the DNA is in doubt, the DNA is left out and the CDR3 is given as listed by TCRdb. This rearrangement joins TRBV11-2 to TRBJ2-5; the D call in the table, TRBD2, was not verified against the DNA. Looked up from germline, CDR1 is SGHAT and CDR2 is FQNNGV. The CDR3 length equals 20 residues, ends included. The CDR3: CASSIYLCSVGRGRQETQYF.

CDR3 nucleotides: TGTGCCTGGAGTGGGCAGCAAAACTATGGCTACACCTTC. This sequence encodes CAWSGQQNYGYTF. The chain carries TRBV11-1 and TRBJ1-2, with unresolved D. V lost 11 bases to trimming and J lost 2 bases, with 15 bases between them. The V gene's germline CDR1 is SGHAT and CDR2 FQDESV (reference sequence). The CDR3 runs 13 residues.

The chain combines TRBV9 with TRBJ1-2; D unresolved. The CDR3 is made up of 14 amino acids. The germline V gene has CDR1 SGDLS and CDR2 YYNGEE. Trimming stripped 0 bases from V and 4 bases from J, with 10 bases between. CDR3 region: CASSVEGHAYGYTF. DNA of the CDR3: TGTGCCAGCAGCGTAGAGGGTCACGCCTATGGCTACACCTTC.

This clonotype was found a few times. V usage is TRBV28 and J usage is TRBJ1-2, with D possibly being TRBD1 (5 bases). CDR1 and CDR2 from the germline V gene are MDHEN and SYDVKM. The length of the CDR3 is 13 residues. V was clipped by 6 bases and J by 9 bases, with 17 bases between them. The CDR3 DNA reads as TGTGCCAGCAGCCGAAGTCCAGGGATTAGCTACACCTTC. It encodes CASSRSPGISYTF.

The chain joins TRBV20-1 to TRBJ2-7, with TRBD2 matching over 14 bases. The end of the DNA is better explained by TRBJ2-1, so the J call may be wrong. The CDR3 length is 15 residues. Germline V lookup: CDR1 DFQATT, CDR2 SNEGSKA (reference sequence). CDR3 sequence: CSARGTSGRLNEQFF. As DNA, the CDR3 is TGCAGTGCTAGAGGGACTAGCGGGAGGCTCAATGAGCAGTTCTTC.

This clonotype was counted only a few times. This chain connects TRBV2 to TRBJ1-1; D is perhaps TRBD1 (6 bases). In germline, CDR1 is SNHLY, CDR2 FYNNEI. Trimming removed 6 bases from V and 0 bases from J, with 20 bases in between. This CDR3 has 17 amino acids. CDR3 DNA sequence: TGTGCCAGCAGCTCAAGGGCCAGGGGCCGTTTGAACACTGAAGCTTTCTTT. Protein product: CASSSRARGRLNTEAFF.

V and J are TRBV10-3 and TRBJ1-6, with 7 bases identical to TRBD1. Per the germline V gene, CDR1 is ENHRY and CDR2 is SYGVKD. V shed 5 bases and J 5 bases; nucleotides not matched to a gene: 3. The CDR3 contains 14 residues. Here the CDR3 DNA reads TGTGCCATCAGTTCTGGACAGGATAATTCACCCCTCCACTTT. Translation: CAISSGQDNSPLHF.

The chain uses TRBV7-3 and TRBJ1-5; the D gene is possibly TRBD1 (6 bases). The CDR3 loop spans 15 amino acids. V lost 0 bases and J lost 3, with 9 bases in between. Germline values: CDR1 SGHTA, CDR2 FQGTGA. CDR3 sequence: CASSLTGQNNQPQHF. CDR3 in DNA: TGTGCCAGCAGCTTAACCGGACAGAACAATCAGCCCCAGCATTTT.

The chain employs TRBV20-1 and TRBJ2-5, with 7 bases fitting TRBD1. V lost 0 bases to trimming and J lost 5 bases; unmatched junction nucleotides: 6. Germline V CDR1 and CDR2: DFQATT, SNEGSKA (reference sequence). The CDR3 extends over 14 amino acids. The CDR3 sequence is CSARETGPRETQYF. In DNA form, the CDR3 reads TGCAGTGCTAGAGAGACAGGGCCTAGGGAGACCCAGTACTTC.

The chain carries TRBV20-1 and TRBJ1-1; D may be TRBD1 (5 bases). Trimming stripped 4 bases from V and 1 base from J, with 10 bases between. Germline lookup yields CDR1 DFQATT and CDR2 SNEGSKA (reference sequence). The CDR3 runs 13 residues. The CDR3: CSATGPGNTEAFF. In DNA, the CDR3 is TGCAGTGCTACGGGACCGGGGAACACTGAAGCTTTCTTT.

This clonotype was counted ten times or more. This chain connects TRBV15 to TRBJ2-6; D gene ambiguous. Per the germline V gene, CDR1 is LNHNV and CDR2 is YYDKDF (reference sequence). The CDR3 sequence is 15 residues long. Between the trimmed V and J ends, which lost 6 bases and 0 bases, there was a span of 9 bases. CDR3 protein: CATSGPSSGANVLTF. CDR3 nucleotides: TGTGCCACCAGTGGACCGAGCTCTGGGGCCAACGTCCTGACTTTC.

The chain has TRBV6-1 and TRBJ2-7, with D unclear. CDR1 is MNHNS and CDR2 is SASEGT in the germline V gene. V shed 2 bases and J shed 0 bases, with 11 bases lying between them. This CDR3 is 15 amino acids long. DNA for the CDR3: TGTGCCAGCAGTGAATCCAGGTTAAGCTCCTACGAGCAGTACTTC. Protein sequence: CASSESRLSSYEQYF.

This clonotype was seen ten or more times. V gene TRBV19 combines with J gene TRBJ2-5, with 9 bases lining up with TRBD1. V trimming: 9 bases; J trimming: 3 bases; junction bases outside the gene matches: 5. The germline V gene encodes CDR1 LNHDA and CDR2 SQIVND (reference sequence). The CDR3 extends over 13 amino acids. The CDR3 DNA reads TGTGCCAGCGGGGACAGGGTGGAAGAGACCCAGTACTTC. Amino acid sequence: CASGDRVEETQYF.